The 21 T cell receptor beta chains below come from one sample, sequenced in a study of blood T cell repertoires in COVID-19. Produced via immunoSEQ multiplex PCR; TCRdb's table is partial and in-frame only. Of about 200,000 clones listed, roughly 84% were seen once; the top ten hold around 20%. The sequenced material came from peripheral blood. These receptors were obtained from a human donor in a cohort sampled during active COVID-19.

The chain recombines TRBV5-4 with TRBJ2-4; 7 bases line up with TRBD1. V was clipped by 4 bases and J by 12 bases; unmatched bases: 16. The CDR3 totals 15 residues. Germline-derived CDR1 and CDR2 are SGHNT and YYREEE (reference sequence). CDR3 sequence (DNA): TGTGCCAGCAGCCCGGACAGGTGGGAGAAACATGGTCAGTACTTC. This encodes CASSPDRWEKHGQYF. Full variable domain (outside the CDR3, taken from reference TRBV5-4 and TRBJ2-4): ETGVTQSPTHLIKTRGQQVTLRCSSQSGHNTVSWYQQALGQGPQFIFQYYREEENGRGNFPPRFSGLQFPNYSSELNVNALELDDSALYLCASSPDRWEKHGQYFGAGTRLSVL.

The CDR3 DNA reads as TGTGCCAGCAGCTTGATGTTGTCTACTACCAAAAACATTCAGTACTTC. This sequence encodes CASSLMLSTTKNIQYF. The genes are TRBV7-2 and TRBJ2-4, with D uncertain. Trimming took off 3 bases at V and 2 bases at J, with 14 bases between the two ends. This CDR3 is built from 16 residues. Germline V gene data show CDR1 as SGHTA and CDR2 as FQGNSA. Together with reference TRBV7-2 and TRBJ2-4, the CDR3 gives the full variable domain: GAGVSQSPSNKVTEKGKDVELRCDPISGHTALYWYRQSLGQGLEFLIYFQGNSAPDKSGLPSDRFSAERTGGSVSTLTIQRTQQEDSAVYLCASSLMLSTTKNIQYFGAGTRLSVL.

V usage is TRBV10-1 and J usage is TRBJ1-1; TRBD1 is a possible D gene (6 bases). The CDR3 runs 16 residues. Trimming took off 8 bases at V and 4 bases at J, with 23 bases between the two ends. Germline V gene lookup returns CDR1 WNHNN and CDR2 SYGVQD (reference sequence). The DNA for the CDR3 is TGCGCCAGCTCAAAGGCCAGGGGTTTGGGTAGCACTGAAGCTTTCTTT. Translation: CASSKARGLGSTEAFF.

V is TRBV5-1 and J is TRBJ2-6; 12 positions match TRBD1. V shed 2 bases, J shed 0 bases, and the junction held 6 bases outside the gene matches. In germline, CDR1 is SGHRS, CDR2 YFSETQ. This CDR3 is built from 19 residues. The CDR3 protein is CASSFWGQGAISGANVLTF. The CDR3, as DNA: TGCGCCAGCAGCTTCTGGGGACAGGGGGCGATCTCTGGGGCCAACGTCCTGACTTTC.

The chain is built from TRBV7-2 and TRBJ1-1; D perhaps matches TRBD1 (5 bases). Trimming stripped 5 bases from V and 4 bases from J, with 20 bases between. Germline-derived CDR1 and CDR2 are SGHTA and FQGNSA. The CDR3 runs 16 residues. CDR3 protein: CASSRLGTGGITEAFF. The CDR3 region has the DNA TGTGCCAGCAGCCGTCTTGGGACGGGGGGAATCACTGAAGCTTTCTTT.

J is TRBJ2-5 and V is TRBV18; D ambiguous. Germline lookup yields CDR1 KGHSH and CDR2 LQKENI. The CDR3 loop spans 12 amino acids. Deletions cut 3 bases from V and 5 bases from J, with 7 bases between. CDR3 sequence reads: CASSPARETQYF. As DNA, the CDR3 is TGTGCCAGCTCACCCGCCAGGGAGACCCAGTACTTC.

The chain links TRBV5-1 to TRBJ2-7, with 8 positions matching TRBD1. CDR3 size: 15 residues. The V gene end was trimmed by 4 bases and the J gene end by 7 bases; junction bases not matched to a gene: 13. Germline V gene data show CDR1 as SGHRS and CDR2 as YFSETQ. The CDR3 DNA reads TGCGCCAGCAGCGACCCCCGGGACAGGCCCCGAGAGCAGTACTTC. Protein sequence: CASSDPRDRPREQYF.

The chain recombines TRBV6-6 with TRBJ2-1; 11 nucleotides agree with TRBD1. This CDR3 region has 14 residues. V was clipped by 8 bases and J by 8 bases; unmatched bases: 8. Germline loops: CDR1 MNHNY, CDR2 SVGAGI (reference sequence). CDR3 protein: CASLGQGGSDEQFF. The CDR3 bases are TGTGCCAGCTTGGGACAGGGGGGTTCGGATGAGCAGTTCTTC.

The V and J genes are TRBV2 and TRBJ1-1; possibly TRBD1 for D (6 bases). Between the trimmed V and J ends, which lost 3 bases and 1 base, there was a span of 6 bases. Germline V gene sequence: CDR1 SNHLY, CDR2 FYNNEI. The CDR3 runs to 13 residues. The CDR3 DNA sequence: TGTGCCAGCAGTGAGGACAGGAACACTGAAGCTTTCTTT. The encoded protein is CASSEDRNTEAFF.

V is TRBV5-1 and J is TRBJ1-4, with D possibly being TRBD1 (6 bases). Trimming left V 4 bases short and J 5 bases short, with 12 bases between. CDR3 length: 14 residues. Per the germline V gene, CDR1 is SGHRS and CDR2 is YFSETQ. CDR3 amino acids: CASSTDSNNEKLFF. As DNA, the CDR3 is TGCGCCAGCAGCACGGACAGCAACAATGAAAAACTGTTTTTT.

The chain joins TRBV5-8 to TRBJ2-1; D gene ambiguous. CDR3 length: 12 amino acids. Germline CDR1 reads SGHTS; CDR2 reads YDEGEE. V was trimmed by 2 bases and J by 7 bases, leaving 7 bases between them. The CDR3 sequence: CASSFFENEQFF. The CDR3 coding sequence is TGTGCCAGCAGCTTCTTCGAGAATGAGCAGTTCTTC.

The chain employs TRBV5-1 and TRBJ1-1, with D possibly TRBD1 on 5 matching bases. V shed 3 bases and J shed 12 bases, with 15 bases lying between them. The CDR3 extends over 12 amino acids. Germline loops: CDR1 SGHRS, CDR2 YFSETQ. CDR3 in DNA: TGCGCCAGCAGCTGGGAAGAGGGGAGGACTTTCTTT. It encodes CASSWEEGRTFF.

This clone occurred once. V and J are TRBV6-4 and TRBJ1-2; D ambiguous. Germline CDR1 is MRHNA and CDR2 is SNTAGT. The CDR3 has 13 amino acids. V was shortened by 3 bases and J by 8 bases, with 13 bases between the two germline ends. DNA of the CDR3: TGTGCCAGCAGTGAAGTCCCGGGAGTGGGCTACACCTTC. Translating it yields CASSEVPGVGYTF.

This clone was observed a handful of times. The chain joins TRBV6-1 to TRBJ2-2; D call uncertain. Germline CDR1 is MNHNS and CDR2 is SASEGT. The CDR3 has 14 residues. Trimming stripped 7 bases from V and 6 bases from J, with 15 bases between. CDR3 in DNA: TGTGCCAGCACTACACGTCGGGTATCCGGGGAGCTGTTTTTT. Protein sequence: CASTTRRVSGELFF.

This sequence joins TRBV11-3 and TRBJ2-1; 9 bases fit TRBD1. The CDR3 runs 14 residues. The junction had 4 bases not matched to a gene; V was cut back by 5 bases and J by 5 bases. Germline CDR1 and CDR2: SGHNT and YENEEA. CDR3 loop: CASSRGDRDNEQFF. The CDR3 coding sequence is TGTGCCAGCAGCAGAGGGGACAGGGACAATGAGCAGTTCTTC.

The V gene is TRBV21-1, the J gene TRBJ1-3; the table's D call, TRBD1, was not checked against the DNA. TRBV21-1 is reported as a pseudogene. The CDR3 contains 18 residues. For the CDR3, the DNA is TGTGCCAGCAGCAAAGTACCCAAAAACAGGGTAGCGGGAAACACCATATATTTT. Amino acid sequence: CASSKVPKNRVAGNTIYF.

This clone was counted only a few times. The J gene is TRBJ2-5, the V gene TRBV15; 7 bases are a match to TRBD1. CDR3 size: 13 residues. Per germline, CDR1 LNHNV and CDR2 YYDKDF (reference sequence). The CDR3 loop is CATDRAFQETQYF. DNA for the CDR3: TGTGCTACCGACAGGGCCTTCCAAGAGACCCAGTACTTC. Together with reference TRBV15 and TRBJ2-5, the CDR3 gives the full variable domain: DAMVIQNPRYQVTQFGKPVTLSCSQTLNHNVMYWYQQKSSQAPKLLFHYYDKDFNNEADTPDNFQSRRPNTSFCFLDIRSPGLGDTAMYLCATDRAFQETQYFGPGTRLLVL.

The CDR3 DNA reads TGTGCCAGCAGTTTAGAGGGACAGGGTTTAGGGCAGCCCCAGCATTTT. Its protein is CASSLEGQGLGQPQHF. This chain connects TRBV28 to TRBJ1-5; 9 positions agree with TRBD1. This CDR3 is built from 16 residues. Germline V CDR1 and CDR2: MDHEN, SYDVKM. With 2 bases clipped from V and 7 bases from J, the junction kept 9 bases outside the gene matches.

The chain couples TRBV27 to TRBJ1-4; 7 bases map to TRBD1. V shed 2 bases and J 4 bases; nucleotides not matched to a gene: 7. From germline, CDR1 is MNHEY and CDR2 SMNVEV (reference sequence). This CDR3 contains 16 residues. The CDR3 nucleotides are TGTGCCAGCAGTTTACTGGGGACAGTTTATAATGAAAAACTGTTTTTT. This encodes CASSLLGTVYNEKLFF.

V usage is TRBV5-1 and J usage is TRBJ1-4; D uncertain. The CDR3 is made up of 12 amino acids. CDR1 and CDR2 (germline): SGHRS, YFSETQ. Trimming took off 2 bases at V and 8 bases at J, with 7 bases between the two ends. CDR3 region: CASSLNYEKLFF. The CDR3 coding sequence is TGCGCCAGCAGCTTAAACTACGAAAAACTGTTTTTT.

The chain employs TRBV2 and TRBJ2-1; unclear D gene. The CDR3 has 11 amino acids. The V end lost 8 bases, the J end lost 7 bases, and 9 bases lay between the germline ends. CDR1 SNHLY and CDR2 FYNNEI come from the germline V gene. The CDR3 is CASHIFNEQFF. The CDR3 DNA reads TGTGCCAGCCACATCTTTAATGAGCAGTTCTTC.